Described below is a single TCR beta chain sequence and its context. Germline values: CDR1 SEHNR, CDR2 FQNEAQ (reference sequence). Trimming stripped 2 bases from V and 2 bases from J, with 8 bases between. This CDR3 region has 14 residues. TCRdb keeps only in-frame clones here, not all; method: immunoSEQ multiplex PCR. There are some 290,000 clones in the sample; 70% to 90% occur only once, and 3.5% to 5.5% lies in the top ten. The sample comes from a study of blood T cell repertoires in COVID-19. Study at large: PBMCs, B-cell-depleted T cells, or T cells were the source of the cDNA or gDNA that made up the material.

This sequence joins TRBV7-9 and TRBJ2-3, with a possible D match to TRBD2 (5 bases). Input material: peripheral blood. This TCR was recovered from a man in his sixties who had recovered from COVID-19. CDR3 amino acids: CASSLNGNTDTQYF. The CDR3 DNA follows: TGTGCCAGCAGCTTAAACGGGAACACAGATACGCAGTATTTT.